The 11 T cell receptor beta chains below were found in one sample sequenced in a study of T-cell reconstitution after alpha-beta-depleted transplantation in children. Unique molecular identifiers were incorporated during preparation of the TCRbeta library. TCRdb re-called the PCR reads through MiXCR, storing one row per CDR3 protein. The sample consists of fewer than 750,000 distinct CDR3 sequences, 25% to 30% of them appearing once. This specimen was PBMCs, taken before TCRalphabeta/CD19-depleted stem cell transplant. Source of these receptors: a boy under three years old with Wiskott-Aldrich syndrome, due to receive a stem cell transplant.

The gene calls are TRBV5-1 and TRBJ1-2; tentatively, D is TRBD1 (5 bases). Germline loops: CDR1 SGHRS, CDR2 YFSETQ. The CDR3 extends over 13 amino acids. The V end lost 4 bases, the J end lost 5 bases, and 12 bases lay between the germline ends. The CDR3 DNA is TGCGCCAGCAGCAGGGGACGGATTTATGGCTACACCTTC. This sequence encodes CASSRGRIYGYTF.

For the CDR3, the DNA is TGTGCCAGCAGCGTAGCTTTGAACACTGAAGCTTTCTTT. This encodes CASSVALNTEAFF. The chain recombines TRBV9 with TRBJ1-1, with unresolved D. V lost 0 bases and J 0 bases, leaving 3 bases between the germline ends. Germline values: CDR1 SGDLS, CDR2 YYNGEE. CDR3 length: 13 residues.

This clonotype was seen only once. The chain joins TRBV6-5 to TRBJ2-7; tentatively, D is TRBD1 or TRBD2 (5 bases each). The CDR3 totals 14 residues. Germline CDR1 and CDR2: MNHEY and SVGAGI. V lost 4 bases, J lost 6 bases, and 16 bases lay in between. This CDR3 is CASSFRGLHAEQYF. The CDR3 coding sequence is TGTGCCAGCAGTTTTCGGGGCCTCCATGCCGAGCAGTACTTC.

V and J are TRBV18 and TRBJ2-3; 7 bases map to TRBD2. V lost 6 bases to trimming and J lost 4 bases; unmatched junction nucleotides: 7. The germline gives CDR1 KGHSH, CDR2 LQKENI. This CDR3 is 14 amino acids long. The CDR3, as DNA: TGTGCCAGCTCGCGCGGGAGCGTCGCAGATACGCAGTATTTT. Encoded protein: CASSRGSVADTQYF.

The chain combines TRBV5-6 with TRBJ2-2; no definite D call. The CDR3 has 13 residues. Trimming took 0 bases from V and 6 from J, leaving 6 bases between them. The germline V gene has CDR1 SGHDT and CDR2 YYEEEE. In DNA form, the CDR3 reads TGTGCCAGCAGCTTGGCAGTCCCCGGGGAGCTGTTTTTT. This translates into CASSLAVPGELFF.

This clonotype showed up just a few times. The rearrangement joins TRBV5-5 to TRBJ1-4; D may be TRBD1 (5 bases). The V and J ends lost 0 bases and 8 bases respectively, with 11 bases between them. The CDR3 is 14 residues long. Germline V gene data show CDR1 as SGHKS and CDR2 as YYEKEE (reference sequence). This CDR3 reads CASSLVGTREKLFF. Here the CDR3 DNA reads TGTGCCAGCAGCTTGGTGGGGACCCGGGAAAAACTGTTTTTT.

A single count supports this clonotype. CDR3 loop: CSASDRNGGPTYNEQFF. CDR3 coding DNA: TGCAGTGCTAGTGATCGGAATGGGGGCCCTACCTACAATGAGCAGTTCTTC. The genes are TRBV20-1 and TRBJ2-1, with D perhaps TRBD1 (6 bases). There are 17 residues in the CDR3. Trimming cost V 3 bases and J 2 bases, with 20 bases left between them. CDR1 and CDR2 (germline): DFQATT, SNEGSKA (reference sequence).

The rearrangement links TRBV9 to TRBJ2-5; 16 bases are shared with TRBD2. The CDR3 contains 16 residues. The J segment lost 5 bases and the V segment lost 0 bases, leaving 1 base of the junction unmatched. The germline gives CDR1 SGDLS, CDR2 YYNGEE. The CDR3: CASSVEGLAGGETQYF. In DNA, the CDR3 is TGTGCCAGCAGCGTAGAGGGACTAGCGGGGGGGGAGACCCAGTACTTC.

This clonotype was observed a few times. The chain uses TRBV20-1 and TRBJ2-7; D possibly uses TRBD1 or TRBD2 (5 bases each). This CDR3 has 18 residues. The V gene's germline CDR1 is DFQATT and CDR2 SNEGSKA (reference sequence). Deletions cut 1 base from V and 3 bases from J, with 25 bases between. This CDR3 is CSARVGVTSATFGYEQYF. The CDR3 coding sequence is TGCAGTGCTAGAGTAGGGGTTACTAGTGCTACGTTTGGCTACGAGCAGTACTTC.

The chain is built from TRBV7-3 and TRBJ1-1; 7 bases match TRBD1. CDR1 and CDR2 from the germline V gene are SGHTA and FQGTGA. J lost 0 bases, V lost 6 bases, and 10 bases had no gene match. The CDR3 is 16 residues long. The CDR3 nucleotides read TGTGCCAGCAGTCCAGGGGGGCATTACATGAACACTGAAGCTTTCTTT. It encodes CASSPGGHYMNTEAFF.

Comments on this clonotype: Relative to the germline gene, one junction end is altered; a read error may explain this. This sequence joins TRBV29-1 and TRBJ2-3; 10 nucleotides match TRBD2. This CDR3 contains 15 residues. From germline, CDR1 is SQVTM and CDR2 ANQGSEA. The CDR3 is CSALSGRAGTYTQYF. CDR3 in DNA: TGCAGCGCCCTAAGCGGGAGGGCCGGCACATATACGCAGTATTTT.